Reported below is one TCR beta chain. The antigen remains undetermined. This specimen belongs to a study of T cell responses to AZD1222 COVID-19 vaccine. Study context: Second-dose intervals near 4 or 12 weeks were combined. Study-level findings and limits: Nearly half of spike-specific TCRs reportedly target variant regions that are unmutated in the B.1.351 and B.1.1.7 variants. Repertoire sampling was restricted to post-peak T cell response timepoints.

The CDR3 has 17 amino acids. The germline gives CDR1 KGHDR, CDR2 SFDVKD. V lost 7 bases to trimming and J lost 6 bases; unmatched junction nucleotides: 13. The repertoire was sequenced with immunoSEQ multiplex PCR; TCRdb's copy has only in-frame clones and lacks some. In the table there are around 99,000 clones, approximately 91% of which are singletons. The sequence derives from an adult in good health. This sample comprised peripheral blood, obtained on day 0 of AZD1222 vaccination. This chain links TRBV24-1 with TRBJ2-2, with TRBD1 matching 10 bases. The CDR3 spells CATRAPPGQGTAGELFF. The CDR3 coding sequence is TGTGCCACCAGAGCACCGCCGGGACAGGGGACCGCCGGGGAGCTGTTTTTT.